This T cell receptor (beta chain) was captured in a study of T-cell reconstitution after alpha-beta-depleted transplantation in children. Findings and caveats of the study: From surviving recipient T cells and thymic progenitors came the high day-60 TCRbeta diversity observed in some patients. About two months after transplant, alpha-beta T cells reportedly came from several hundred expanded graft clones.

The sample holds a few counts of this clonotype. Antigen unknown. During its preparation, the TCRbeta library received unique molecular identifiers. A single record per CDR3 protein comes from TCRdb applying MiXCR to the PCR reads. Of 530,000 or so distinct CDR3 sequences listed, roughly 30% were seen once; the top ten hold about 35%. The length of the CDR3 is 17 residues. The TCR originated in a boy in the first two years of life with Wiskott-Aldrich syndrome, due to receive a stem cell transplant. Material: PBMCs, obtained before TCRalphabeta/CD19-depleted stem cell transplant. The genes are TRBV21-1 and TRBJ2-7; the DNA was not used to check the table's D call, TRBD1. TRBV21-1 is classified as a pseudogene. The CDR3 DNA reads as TGTGCCAGCAGCAAGTTGTACAGGGGAGGCCCAACCTACGAGCAGTACTTC. It codes for CASSKLYRGGPTYEQYF.